This T cell receptor (beta chain) was profiled in a study of T cells after yellow fever vaccination. This CDR3 is 15 amino acids long. Trimming at V came to 1 base and at J to 1 base, leaving 2 bases not matched to a gene. Germline loops: CDR1 SGHAT, CDR2 FQNNGV. Overall study results and limits: Abundant clonotypes from the bulk population could contaminate FACS-sorted repertoires. Reappearing after the booster were most of the clones from primary vaccination (roughly 96% CD4, 88% CD8).

This clonotype has ten or more counts. What it binds is not known. Conversion of TCR transcripts into cDNA relied on 5'RACE template switching, which added a universal primer site and UMIs. In TCRdb, the 5' RACE reads were re-called with MiXCR into one record per CDR3 protein. The sample has fewer than 450,000 distinct CDR3 sequences; almost 4% are singletons. Here the sequenced sample was PBMCs, taken 5 days after the yellow fever booster vaccination. V gene TRBV11-2 combines with J gene TRBJ1-1, with 8 bases that match TRBD1. The clonotype originates from a man aged 18 to 30 who received the YFV17D yellow fever vaccine. This CDR3 is CASSLAGTGNTEAFF. CDR3 sequence (DNA): TGTGCCAGCAGCTTAGCCGGGACAGGGAACACTGAAGCTTTCTTT.